The 7 T cell receptor beta chains in this list originate from one sample, sequenced in a study of T-cell reconstitution after alpha-beta-depleted transplantation in children. A TCRbeta library incorporating unique molecular identifiers was prepared. TCRdb analysed the PCR reads with MiXCR anew, one entry per CDR3 protein. The repertoire holds about 540,000 distinct CDR3 sequences, around 16% seen once, with approximately 3% in the top ten. The starting material was PBMCs from the stem cell graft donor, obtained from the stem cell graft. The origin of the receptors is a human donor who donated a stem cell graft to a child with acute lymphoblastic leukemia.

The chain uses TRBV5-1 and TRBJ1-2, with 10 bases aligning to TRBD1. The CDR3 is 16 residues long. The germline gives CDR1 SGHRS, CDR2 YFSETQ. V dropped 4 bases and J dropped 4; count of bases not matched to a gene: 10. CDR3 nucleotide sequence: TGCGCCAGCAGCCCGGCCGGGACAGGGGTCAGCTATGGCTACACCTTC. Translated, it gives CASSPAGTGVSYGYTF.

V gene TRBV20-1 combines with J gene TRBJ1-2; a possible D gene is TRBD1 (6 bases). This CDR3 has 11 residues. Germline V CDR1 and CDR2: DFQATT, SNEGSKA (reference sequence). V lost 3 bases and J lost 6, with 8 bases in between. For the CDR3, the DNA is TGCAGTGCTAGGACAGGAAATGGCTACACCTTC. Encoded protein: CSARTGNGYTF.

This clonotype was observed a handful of times. The chain is built from TRBV10-2 and TRBJ1-1; D unclear. This CDR3 is 13 amino acids long. Trimming stripped 4 bases from V and 6 bases from J, with 12 bases between. CDR1 and CDR2 from the germline V gene are WSHSY and SAAADI. CDR3 loop: CASSGVSYAEAFF. CDR3 nucleotide sequence: TGCGCCAGCAGTGGAGTCTCTTACGCTGAAGCTTTCTTT.

The chain is built from TRBV15 and TRBJ2-7, with 7 positions matching TRBD1. The CDR3 has 13 residues. The germline CDR1 and CDR2 sequences are LNHNV and YYDKDF (reference sequence). V dropped 5 bases and J dropped 3; count of bases not matched to a gene: 4. The CDR3 spells CATSPTGNYEQYF. The CDR3 bases are TGTGCCACCAGCCCGACAGGGAACTACGAGCAGTACTTC.

This rearrangement joins TRBV15 to TRBJ1-4; 12 nucleotides line up with TRBD1. Per the germline V gene, CDR1 is LNHNV and CDR2 is YYDKDF (reference sequence). Losses at the gene ends were 0 bases for V and 8 bases for J; bases not matched to a gene: 4. This CDR3 is 16 amino acids long. The CDR3 reads CATSRDRGTGGEKLFF. CDR3 coding DNA: TGTGCCACCAGCAGAGATAGGGGGACAGGGGGCGAAAAACTGTTTTTT.

J is TRBJ2-1 and V is TRBV7-9; 7 bases map to TRBD2. CDR3 length: 15 residues. Germline values: CDR1 SEHNR, CDR2 FQNEAQ (reference sequence). Unmatched junction bases numbered 14, after V lost 3 bases and J lost 12 bases. CDR3 sequence (DNA): TGTGCCAGCAGCTTTCGGGAGGTTGGAGGCAACGTGCAGTTCTTC. Translated: CASSFREVGGNVQFF.

This clonotype has a handful of counts. V usage is TRBV4-1 and J usage is TRBJ2-1; 8 nucleotides match TRBD2. Germline CDR1 MGHRA, CDR2 YSYEKL. The CDR3 is 16 amino acids. V was pared by 0 bases and J by 6 bases, with 7 bases of the junction left unmatched. CDR3 in amino acids: CASSQDLGLEANEQFF. CDR3 in DNA: TGCGCCAGCAGCCAAGATCTGGGACTAGAGGCCAATGAGCAGTTCTTC.